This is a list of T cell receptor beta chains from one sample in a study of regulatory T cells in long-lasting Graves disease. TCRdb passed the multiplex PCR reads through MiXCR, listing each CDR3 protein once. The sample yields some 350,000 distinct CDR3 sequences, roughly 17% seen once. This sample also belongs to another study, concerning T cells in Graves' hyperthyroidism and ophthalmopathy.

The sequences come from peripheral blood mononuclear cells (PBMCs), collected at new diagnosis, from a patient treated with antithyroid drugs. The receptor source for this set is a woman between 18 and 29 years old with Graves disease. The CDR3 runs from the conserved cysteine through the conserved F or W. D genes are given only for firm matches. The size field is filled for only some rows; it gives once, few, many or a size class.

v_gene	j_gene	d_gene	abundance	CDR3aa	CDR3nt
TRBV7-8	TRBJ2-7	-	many	CASSLEREQYF	TGTGCCAGCAGCTTAGAGCGGGAGCAGTACTTC
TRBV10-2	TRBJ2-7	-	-	CASMVAVGSYEQYF	TGCGCCAGCATGGTGGCCGTCGGTTCCTACGAGCAGTACTTC
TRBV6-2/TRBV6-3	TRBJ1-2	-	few	CASSYSEFPGGYTF	TGTGCCAGCAGTTACTCTGAGTTTCCCGGGGGCTACACCTTC
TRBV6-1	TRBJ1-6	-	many	CASSEWALGANSPLHF	TGTGCCAGCAGTGAATGGGCGTTGGGTGCTAATTCACCCCTCCACTTT
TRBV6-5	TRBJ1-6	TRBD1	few	CASSSRTGGSVVLHF	TGTGCCAGCAGTTCGAGGACAGGGGGCTCAGTAGTCCTCCACTTT
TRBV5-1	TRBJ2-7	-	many	CASSLEHGAVEQYF	TGCGCCAGCAGCTTGGAGCACGGAGCGGTCGAGCAGTACTTC
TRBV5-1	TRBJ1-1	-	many	CASREGTEAFF	TGCGCCAGCAGGGAAGGCACTGAAGCTTTCTTT
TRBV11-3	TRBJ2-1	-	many	CASGVGGDNEQFF	TGTGCCAGCGGGGTGGGAGGTGACAATGAGCAGTTCTTC
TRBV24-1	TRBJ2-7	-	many	CATSDFWTDQESVNEQYF	TGTGCCACCAGTGATTTTTGGACAGACCAAGAGAGTGTCAACGAGCAGTACTTC
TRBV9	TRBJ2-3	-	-	CASSSRTGINTDTQYF	TGTGCCAGCAGCTCCCGGACTGGAATTAACACAGATACGCAGTATTTT
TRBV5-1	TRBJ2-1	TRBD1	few	CASSPNAGTGYNEQFF	TGCGCCAGCAGCCCAAACGCCGGGACAGGGTACAATGAGCAGTTCTTC
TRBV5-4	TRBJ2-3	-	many	CASSLLVGTTSTDTQYF	TGTGCCAGCAGCCTGCTGGTGGGGACAACTAGCACAGATACGCAGTATTTT
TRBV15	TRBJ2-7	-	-	CATSRDFSEQYF	TGTGCCACCAGCAGAGATTTTAGCGAGCAGTACTTC
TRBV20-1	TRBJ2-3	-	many	CSALVSDTQYF	TGCAGTGCCCTAGTGTCAGATACGCAGTATTTT
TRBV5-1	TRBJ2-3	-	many	CASSLGGDTQYF	TGTGCCAGCAGCTTAGGCGGCGATACGCAGTATTTT
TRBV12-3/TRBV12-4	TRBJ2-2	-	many	CASGQNTGELFF	TGTGCCAGCGGGCAAAACACCGGGGAGCTGTTTTTT
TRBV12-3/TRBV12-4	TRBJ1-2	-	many	CASSLAGVWGYTF	TGTGCCAGCAGTTTAGCAGGGGTGTGGGGCTACACCTTC
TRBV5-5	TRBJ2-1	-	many	CASSSGLGSYNEQFF	TGTGCCAGCAGCTCCGGTCTCGGCTCCTACAATGAGCAGTTCTTC
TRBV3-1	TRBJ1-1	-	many	CASSQEGENTEAFF	TGTGCCAGCAGCCAAGAAGGAGAGAACACTGAAGCTTTCTTT
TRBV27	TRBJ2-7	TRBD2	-	CASSPRTSGGEQYF	TGTGCCAGCAGCCCTAGGACTAGCGGTGGTGAGCAGTACTTC
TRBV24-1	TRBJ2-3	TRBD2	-	CATSDLGLAGVTDTQYF	TGTGCCACCAGTGATTTGGGACTAGCGGGGGTCACAGATACGCAGTATTTT
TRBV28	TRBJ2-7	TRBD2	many	CASSSTSGTAYEQYF	TGTGCCAGCAGCTCAACTAGCGGGACAGCCTACGAGCAGTACTTC
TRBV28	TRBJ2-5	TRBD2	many	CASSGLEKRETQYF	TGTGCCAGCAGTGGACTAGAAAAAAGGGAGACCCAGTACTTC
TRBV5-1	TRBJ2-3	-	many	CASSRRQRGSTDTQYF	TGCGCCAGCAGCCGTCGGCAGAGGGGCAGCACAGATACGCAGTATTTT
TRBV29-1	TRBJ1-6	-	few	CSVPAVGLNSPLHF	TGCAGCGTACCCGCGGTAGGCCTTAATTCACCCCTCCACTTT
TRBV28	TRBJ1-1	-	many	CASTSRDTEAFF	TGTGCCAGCACTTCCCGGGACACTGAAGCTTTCTTT
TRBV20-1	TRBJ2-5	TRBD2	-	CSARVPSGRETQYF	TGCAGTGCTAGAGTACCAAGCGGGAGAGAGACCCAGTACTTC
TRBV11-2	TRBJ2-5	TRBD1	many	CASSTGVYQETQYF	TGTGCCAGCAGCACAGGGGTTTACCAAGAGACCCAGTACTTC
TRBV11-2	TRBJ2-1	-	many	CASSLTSMNEQFF	TGTGCCAGCAGTCTGACTAGTATGAATGAGCAGTTCTTC
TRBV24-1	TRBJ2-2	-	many	CATSGTRETGELFF	TGTGCCACCAGTGGTACCAGGGAGACCGGGGAGCTGTTTTTT
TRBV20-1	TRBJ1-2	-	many	CSAYGVQGYGYTF	TGCAGCGCGTACGGGGTACAGGGCTATGGCTACACCTTC
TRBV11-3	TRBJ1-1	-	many	CASSLVQQTPNTEAFF	TGTGCCAGCAGCTTAGTGCAACAGACCCCGAACACTGAAGCTTTCTTT
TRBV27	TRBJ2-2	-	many	CASSLLVGTGELFF	TGTGCCAGCAGTTTACTAGTTGGCACCGGGGAGCTGTTTTTT
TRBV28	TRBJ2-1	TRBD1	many	CASSSGDSYNEQFF	TGTGCCAGCAGTTCCGGGGACAGCTACAATGAGCAGTTCTTC
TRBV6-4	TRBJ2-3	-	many	CASGAGHTDTQYF	TGTGCCAGCGGCGCGGGTCACACAGATACGCAGTATTTT
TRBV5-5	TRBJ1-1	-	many	CASSLLGTPEAFF	TGTGCCAGCAGCTTGCTCGGGACCCCTGAAGCTTTCTTT
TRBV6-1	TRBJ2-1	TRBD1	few	CATKRGTGGNEQFF	TGTGCCACAAAGAGGGGGACAGGGGGGAATGAGCAGTTCTTC
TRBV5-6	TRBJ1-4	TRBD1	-	CASSLHNTGGHEKLFF	TGTGCCAGCAGCTTGCACAATACAGGGGGCCATGAAAAACTGTTTTTT
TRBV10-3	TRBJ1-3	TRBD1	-	CAITPTGGGGNTIYF	TGTGCCATCACCCCGACAGGGGGGGGCGGAAACACCATATATTTT
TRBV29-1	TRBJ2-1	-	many	CSVEDLGNEQFF	TGCAGCGTTGAAGATCTGGGCAATGAGCAGTTCTTC
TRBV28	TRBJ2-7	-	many	CASSARVSYEQYF	TGTGCCAGCAGTGCTAGAGTCTCCTACGAGCAGTACTTC
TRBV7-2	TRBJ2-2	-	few	CASSLRIDNTGELFF	TGTGCCAGCAGCCTACGGATAGACAACACCGGGGAGCTGTTTTTT
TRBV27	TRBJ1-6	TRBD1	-	CASSLRGQGHSPLHF	TGTGCCAGCAGTTTACGGGGACAGGGGCATTCACCCCTCCACTTT
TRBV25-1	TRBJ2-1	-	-	CASSGDSTTMSSSSGLNEQFF	-
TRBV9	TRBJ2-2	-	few	CASSVDDLPYTGELFF	TGTGCCAGCAGCGTAGACGATTTGCCATACACCGGGGAGCTGTTTTTT
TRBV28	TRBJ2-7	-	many	CASSDTEGTYEQYF	TGTGCCAGCAGTGATACAGAGGGTACCTACGAGCAGTACTTC
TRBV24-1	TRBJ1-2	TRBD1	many	CATSDRTGGDGYTF	TGTGCCACCAGTGACCGGACAGGGGGCGATGGCTACACCTTC
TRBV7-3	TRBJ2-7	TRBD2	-	CASSPFVPTSGRARYEQYF	TGTGCCAGCAGCCCCTTTGTTCCGACTAGCGGGAGGGCTCGGTACGAGCAGTACTTC
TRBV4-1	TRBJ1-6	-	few	CASSQGRYNSPLHF	TGCGCCAGCAGCCAAGGCAGGTATAATTCACCCCTCCACTTT